These 31 T cell receptor beta chains share one sample of origin, sequenced in a study of blood T cells in healthy people across ages. A J-beta primer mix and a sample-barcoded 5' primer were used in a second PCR of about 7 to 12 cycles. TCRdb used MiXCR to reprocess the 5' RACE reads, holding one entry per CDR3 protein. The sample yields 630,000 or so distinct CDR3 sequences, approximately 30% seen once. Sequenced input: blood. The receptors derive from a woman older than 75 in good health.

This clonotype was counted ten times or more. Here the CDR3 reads CASSYRRGGSTDTQYF. In DNA, the CDR3 is TGTGCCAGCAGTTATCGGCGCGGGGGAAGCACAGATACGCAGTATTTT. The chain recombines TRBV6-2 or TRBV6-3 with TRBJ2-3, with 7 bases fitting TRBD2. J was trimmed by 0 bases and V by 3 bases; bases with no gene match: 6. This CDR3 spans 16 amino acids. CDR1 is MNHEY, CDR2 SVGEGT, per germline.

This chain connects TRBV24-1 to TRBJ2-5, with a weak D call TRBD2 (5 bases). The germline V and J ends were trimmed by 4 bases and 2 bases, with 16 bases remaining between them. The CDR3 loop spans 16 amino acids. The germline V gene has CDR1 KGHDR and CDR2 SFDVKD. CDR3 loop: CATSEGSYGGQETQYF. The DNA for the CDR3 is TGTGCCACCAGTGAAGGGTCCTATGGAGGACAAGAGACCCAGTACTTC.

V is TRBV7-2 and J is TRBJ2-7; 13 positions agree with TRBD2. Germline loops: CDR1 SGHTA, CDR2 FQGNSA. V lost 4 bases and J lost 4; bases outside the gene matches: 4. The CDR3 sequence is 15 residues long. In nucleotides, the CDR3 is TGTGCCAGCAGCTATAGACTAGCGGGGGGTTACGAGCAGTACTTC. Amino acid sequence: CASSYRLAGGYEQYF.

This clonotype was seen at least ten times. The rearrangement links TRBV6-5 to TRBJ1-2; 8 positions agree with TRBD1. Germline CDR1 and CDR2: MNHEY and SVGAGI. V was pared by 0 bases and J by 6 bases, with 3 bases of the junction left unmatched. CDR3 length equals 14 residues. In DNA, the CDR3 is TGTGCCAGCAGTTACTCGGACAGGGCAAATGGCTACACCTTC. Its protein is CASSYSDRANGYTF.

V gene TRBV2 combines with J gene TRBJ1-4; 8 bases align to TRBD1. J lost 5 bases, V lost 4 bases, and 3 bases had no gene match. The CDR3 totals 14 residues. The germline V gene has CDR1 SNHLY and CDR2 FYNNEI. For the CDR3, the DNA is TGTGCCAGCAGTGGACAGGGGCGAAATGAAAAACTGTTTTTT. It yields the protein CASSGQGRNEKLFF.

This clonotype was picked up many times. J is TRBJ2-7 and V is TRBV7-9, with D hard to call. The CDR3 has 11 amino acids. The V end lost 3 bases, the J end lost 5 bases, and 5 bases lay between the germline ends. Looked up from germline, CDR1 is SEHNR and CDR2 is FQNEAQ (reference sequence). The CDR3 nucleotides are TGTGCCAGCAGCTTTGGGAACGAGCAGTACTTC. Protein product: CASSFGNEQYF.

The V call is TRBV20-1, the J call TRBJ2-7; 10 bases are a match to TRBD1. V lost 3 bases to trimming and J lost 3 bases; unmatched junction nucleotides: 8. The CDR3 is 15 amino acids. Germline V gene sequence: CDR1 DFQATT, CDR2 SNEGSKA (reference sequence). The CDR3 spells CSASPRQGADYEQYF. CDR3 sequence (DNA): TGCAGTGCTAGTCCCAGACAGGGGGCCGACTACGAGCAGTACTTC.

The gene calls are TRBV4-2 and TRBJ2-5, with 8 bases that match TRBD2. This CDR3 comprises 16 residues. V lost 0 bases, J lost 11 bases, and 14 bases stayed unmatched. Germline lookup yields CDR1 LGHNA and CDR2 YNFKEQ. In DNA, the CDR3 is TGTGCCAGCAGCCAAGATTGGGCACTAGCGGTCAGTGAGCAGTACTTC. The encoded protein is CASSQDWALAVSEQYF.

As for this clonotype: A much larger clone lies one base from this, so it may be a read error. The rearrangement links TRBV11-2 to TRBJ2-7; no definite D call. Per germline, CDR1 SGHAT and CDR2 FQNNGV. This CDR3 comprises 15 residues. CDR3 DNA: TGTGCCAGCAGCTTAGACGTTCTTAGCTCCTACAAGCAGTACTTC. Translating it yields CASSLDVLSSYKQYF. Together with reference TRBV11-2 and TRBJ2-7, the CDR3 gives the full variable domain: EAGVAQSPRYKIIEKRQSVAFWCNPISGHATLYWYQQILGQGPKLLIQFQNNGVVDDSQLPKDRFSAERLKGVDSTLKIQPAKLEDSAVYLCASSLDVLSSYKQYFGPGTRLTVT.

In DNA form, the CDR3 reads TGTGCCGGCAAGGACCGCCTGGCCTACGAGCAGTACTTC. It encodes CAGKDRLAYEQYF. The chain employs TRBV25-1 and TRBJ2-7; no reliable D call. CDR1 and CDR2 (germline): MGHDK, SYGVNS. CDR3 length: 13 residues. V was clipped by 11 bases and J by 2 bases, with 16 bases between them.

The chain is built from TRBV4-2 and TRBJ2-1; 11 positions match TRBD2. The CDR3 spans 18 residues. Germline trimming cut 2 bases from V and 7 bases from J; bases unmatched to any gene: 13. The germline CDR1 and CDR2 sequences are LGHNA and YNFKEQ. CDR3 in DNA: TGTGCCAGCAGCCAAACCCATAGCGGGGGGGCTCAGGTTAATGAGCAGTTCTTC. It is translated as CASSQTHSGGAQVNEQFF.

The chain carries TRBV7-6 and TRBJ2-3, with 9 nucleotides matching TRBD2. V dropped 5 bases and J dropped 6; count of bases not matched to a gene: 12. Germline V gene lookup returns CDR1 SGHVS and CDR2 FNYEAQ. This CDR3 is 16 amino acids long. CDR3 amino acids: CASSPMAAGGPDTQYF. CDR3 in DNA: TGTGCCAGCAGCCCGATGGCGGCGGGGGGGCCTGATACGCAGTATTTT.

In the case of this clonotype: This sequence may be a read error, since a much larger clone differs from it by one base. The genes are TRBV7-9 and TRBJ1-5, with D hard to call. Germline V gives CDR1 SEHNR, CDR2 FQNEAQ (reference sequence). The CDR3 runs to 14 residues. The CDR3 nucleotides are TGTACCAGCAGCCCCTCTGGGCGAAATCAGCCCCAGCATTTT. Its protein product is CTSSPSGRNQPQHF.

This clonotype was picked up a small number of times. Given a much more abundant clone one base away, this may be a read error. This chain links TRBV6-1 with TRBJ2-3; D unresolved. CDR1 is MNHNS and CDR2 is SASEGT in the germline V gene. The V end was cut by 6 bases, the J end by 0 bases, with 10 bases between. This CDR3 comprises 14 residues. CDR3 nucleotides: TGTGCCAGCAGGGCCCTGAGTAGCACAGATACGCAGTATTTT. Translated, it gives CASRALSSTDTQYF.

This clonotype was found a few times. This may come from a read error, since a much larger clone is one base off. The chain has TRBV12-3 or TRBV12-4 and TRBJ2-7; a weak D match, TRBD2 (5 bases). This CDR3 is built from 12 residues. Trimming removed 5 bases at V and 7 bases at J, with 12 bases between. The CDR3 spells CASSTEGIEQYF. DNA for the CDR3: TGTGCCAGCAGTACCGAGGGCATTGAGCAGTACTTC.

This clonotype was recorded at least ten times. This chain uses TRBV6-6 with TRBJ1-2; 10 bases line up with TRBD1. V shed 8 bases and J 8 bases; nucleotides not matched to a gene: 8. Germline values: CDR1 MNHNY, CDR2 SVGAGI (reference sequence). The CDR3 has 13 amino acids. Here the CDR3 reads CASSGDRGLGYTF. The CDR3, as DNA: TGTGCCAGCTCGGGGGACAGGGGCTTAGGCTACACCTTC.

This clonotype has a handful of counts. The chain joins TRBV7-9 to TRBJ1-1; 7 nucleotides line up with TRBD1. The germline V gene encodes CDR1 SEHNR and CDR2 FQNEAQ (reference sequence). CDR3 length equals 15 residues. The V segment lost 6 bases and the J segment 4 bases; nucleotides outside the gene matches: 11. The DNA of the CDR3 is TGTGCCAGCAGAGAACCGGAGGGGGCTCCCACTGAAGCTTTCTTT. The encoded protein is CASREPEGAPTEAFF.

The rearrangement joins TRBV30 to TRBJ1-4; D remains unclear. CDR1 and CDR2 (germline): GTSNPN, SVGIG (reference sequence). This CDR3 has 13 amino acids. Trimming stripped 5 bases from V and 4 bases from J, with 11 bases between. CDR3 DNA sequence: TGTGCCTGGGCGGAGTTGGGTAATGAAAAACTGTTTTTT. This translates into CAWAELGNEKLFF.

The chain links TRBV7-2 to TRBJ1-2, with TRBD1 matching over 7 bases. V lost 5 bases to trimming and J lost 8 bases; unmatched junction nucleotides: 5. The CDR3 is 12 residues long. CDR1 and CDR2 (germline): SGHTA, FQGNSA. CDR3 in amino acids: CASSPRDSGYTF. The CDR3, as DNA: TGTGCCAGCAGCCCTCGGGACAGCGGCTACACCTTC.

This clonotype was recorded many times. CDR3 region: CASSPAGVTGYGYTF. In nucleotides, the CDR3 is TGTGCCAGCAGCCCCGCCGGGGTTACGGGCTATGGCTACACCTTC. The rearrangement links TRBV27 to TRBJ1-2; the D is unclear. V lost 6 bases, J lost 4 bases, and 18 bases lay in between. Germline loops: CDR1 MNHEY, CDR2 SMNVEV (reference sequence). This CDR3 contains 15 residues.

This clonotype has a count of ten or more. The rearrangement joins TRBV7-8 to TRBJ2-7; 9 nucleotides match TRBD2. Germline lookup yields CDR1 SGHVS and CDR2 FQNEAQ. The CDR3 is 14 residues long. After removal of 5 bases from V and 3 bases from J, the junction contained 5 bases not matched to a gene. The DNA of the CDR3 is TGTGCCAGCAGCGTTAGCGGGGGCAACTACGAGCAGTACTTC. It encodes CASSVSGGNYEQYF.

The V and J genes are TRBV14 and TRBJ1-4; D is undetermined. Germline CDR1 and CDR2: SGHDN and FVKESK. The CDR3 contains 15 residues. V lost 5 bases, J lost 7 bases, and 17 bases lay in between. The CDR3 sequence: CASSETSGGSEKLFF. CDR3 bases: TGTGCCAGCAGCGAGACATCGGGTGGGAGTGAAAAACTGTTTTTT.

This clonotype occurred many times. This sequence joins TRBV10-3 and TRBJ1-5; D gene ambiguous. Trimming stripped 3 bases from V and 0 bases from J, with 3 bases between. CDR1 and CDR2 (germline): ENHRY, SYGVKD. The CDR3 contains 13 residues. The CDR3 bases are TGTGCCATCAGTGAATATAGCAATCAGCCCCAGCATTTT. It specifies CAISEYSNQPQHF.

The sample holds many counts of this clonotype. The rearrangement links TRBV9 to TRBJ2-5; 10 nucleotides match TRBD2. Germline V gives CDR1 SGDLS, CDR2 YYNGEE. Trimming at V came to 0 bases and at J to 1 base, leaving 6 bases not matched to a gene. The CDR3 length is 17 residues. CDR3 nucleotides: TGTGCCAGCAGCGTAGCGGAGCGGGGGGGCTCCCAAGAGACCCAGTACTTC. Amino acid sequence: CASSVAERGGSQETQYF.

This rearrangement joins TRBV20-1 to TRBJ1-6; 7 bases align to TRBD1. CDR1 DFQATT and CDR2 SNEGSKA come from the germline V gene (reference sequence). The CDR3 has 15 amino acids. The junction had 11 bases not matched to a gene; V was cut back by 3 bases and J by 9 bases. CDR3 bases: TGCAGTGCTAGGGGGGACAGCTTTCTTGGTTCACCCCTCCACTTT. It yields the protein CSARGDSFLGSPLHF.

This clonotype came up many times. The V gene is TRBV27, the J gene TRBJ2-1, with D maybe TRBD2 (5 bases). CDR3 size: 14 residues. With 5 bases removed from V and 5 bases from J, the gap between germline ends came to 13 bases. Germline loops: CDR1 MNHEY, CDR2 SMNVEV (reference sequence). DNA for the CDR3: TGTGCCAGCAGTCCCGGGCGAGGGCACAATGAGCAGTTCTTC. This translates into CASSPGRGHNEQFF.

This clonotype showed up many times. The chain joins TRBV7-8 to TRBJ2-6; D uncertain. From germline, CDR1 is SGHVS and CDR2 FQNEAQ. The V gene lost 3 bases and the J gene lost 3 bases, with 15 bases spanning the gap. The CDR3 sequence is 17 residues long. The CDR3 region has the DNA TGTGCCAGCAGCTTTAGGGTTTTATCGGATGGGGCCAACGTCCTGACTTTC. It is translated as CASSFRVLSDGANVLTF.

V gene TRBV28 combines with J gene TRBJ2-7; TRBD1 agrees at 9 bases. In germline, CDR1 is MDHEN, CDR2 SYDVKM. The CDR3 covers 15 residues. Losses at the gene ends were 6 bases for V and 4 bases for J; bases not matched to a gene: 10. Here the CDR3 DNA reads TGTGCCAGCAGCCGAGGGACAGGGAATTTATACGAGCAGTACTTC. It encodes CASSRGTGNLYEQYF.

This clonotype was seen ten or more times. The rearrangement links TRBV19 to TRBJ2-1; D could derive from TRBD1 or TRBD2 (5 bases each). The CDR3 sequence is 13 residues long. The V end was cut by 4 bases, the J end by 7 bases, with 11 bases between. CDR1 is LNHDA and CDR2 is SQIVND in the germline V gene (reference sequence). The CDR3 region has the DNA TGTGCCAGTAGTAGGGGGTATGAGAATGAGCAGTTCTTC. Residues: CASSRGYENEQFF. Filled out from reference TRBV19 and TRBJ2-1, the complete variable domain reads DGGITQSPKYLFRKEGQNVTLSCEQNLNHDAMYWYRQDPGQGLRLIYYSQIVNDFQKGDIAEGYSVSREKKESFPLTVTSAQKNPTAFYLCASSRGYENEQFFGPGTRLTVL.

This clonotype was recorded at least ten times. V gene TRBV5-1 combines with J gene TRBJ2-1; 7 bases are a match to TRBD2. Germline V gene sequence: CDR1 SGHRS, CDR2 YFSETQ. The CDR3 covers 16 residues. The junction had 13 bases not matched to a gene; V was cut back by 4 bases and J by 6 bases. The CDR3 reads CASSGGLSTGGNEQFF. In nucleotides, the CDR3 is TGCGCCAGCAGCGGAGGACTTTCAACGGGGGGCAATGAGCAGTTCTTC.

Comments on this clonotype: It may be a read error: a sequence one base away is much more abundant. The chain employs TRBV5-1 and TRBJ1-2, with D maybe TRBD1 (5 bases). CDR3 size: 15 residues. Germline CDR1 SGHRS, CDR2 YFSETQ. CDR3 residues: CASKDPTGLIDGHTF. Here the CDR3 DNA reads TGCGCCAGCAAAGACCCTACAGGCCTAATAGATGGCCACACCTTC.